The 12 T cell receptor beta chains listed next were all sequenced from one sample in a study of blood T cell repertoires in COVID-19. The data were produced by immunoSEQ multiplex PCR, yet TCRdb's version contains in-frame clones alone and is incomplete. The sample records approximately 26,000 clones, over 75% being singletons. The sample was peripheral blood. The receptors originated from a human donor in a cohort sampled during active COVID-19. The donor label of this sample is uncertain.

This sequence joins TRBV18 and TRBJ2-1; perhaps TRBD1 as D (6 bases). Germline V gene lookup returns CDR1 KGHSH and CDR2 LQKENI. This CDR3 region has 15 residues. V dropped 3 bases and J dropped 5 bases, with 14 bases sitting between them. CDR3 nucleotide sequence: TGTGCCAGCTCACCGGGGGCGGCCGCTAACAATGAGCAGTTCTTC. Encoded protein: CASSPGAAANNEQFF.

The V call is TRBV24-1, the J call TRBJ1-6, with D unresolved. Germline CDR1 is KGHDR and CDR2 is SFDVKD. Trimming stripped 5 bases from V and 0 bases from J, with 4 bases between. The CDR3 is made up of 14 amino acids. DNA for the CDR3: TGTGCCACCAGTGGTAGCTCCTATAATTCACCCCTCCACTTT. Translation: CATSGSSYNSPLHF.

On this clone: At the DNA level, this CDR3 is encoded by other sequences in the same sample as well. The chain combines TRBV7-3 with TRBJ1-1, with 8 bases matching TRBD1. The germline CDR1 and CDR2 sequences are SGHTA and FQGTGA. The trim removed 5 bases at V and 6 bases at J, leaving 5 bases unmatched. The CDR3 extends over 13 amino acids. The DNA for the CDR3 is TGTGCCAGCAGCCCCGGGACAGGCGCTGAAGCTTTCTTT. Its protein product is CASSPGTGAEAFF.

This clone was detected only once. This chain uses TRBV5-4 with TRBJ1-4; 7 bases align to TRBD1. The CDR3 runs 17 residues. The germline CDR1 and CDR2 sequences are SGHNT and YYREEE (reference sequence). Trimming cost V 4 bases and J 3 bases; bases outside gene matches: 12. For the CDR3, the DNA is TGTGCCAGCAGCGTAACGACAGGGATGGGGTCTAATGAAAAACTGTTTTTT. It is translated as CASSVTTGMGSNEKLFF.

The chain couples TRBV10-2 to TRBJ2-1, with D possibly matching TRBD1 (5 bases). Germline CDR1 and CDR2: WSHSY and SAAADI. This CDR3 region has 13 residues. Deletions cut 8 bases from V and 3 bases from J, with 11 bases between. CDR3 in amino acids: CASRAGNYNEQFF. As DNA, the CDR3 is TGCGCCAGCCGGGCAGGGAACTACAATGAGCAGTTCTTC.

The chain is built from TRBV10-3 and TRBJ2-3; 9 nucleotides align to TRBD1. The CDR3 covers 16 residues. The J segment lost 0 bases and the V segment lost 6 bases, leaving 7 bases of the junction unmatched. CDR1 and CDR2 from the germline V gene are ENHRY and SYGVKD. CDR3 protein: CAISRTGASSTDTQYF. The CDR3, as DNA: TGTGCCATCAGCAGGACAGGGGCATCAAGCACAGATACGCAGTATTTT.

J is TRBJ1-3 and V is TRBV15, with D possibly matching TRBD1 (5 bases). Trimming took off 2 bases at V and 4 bases at J, with 15 bases between the two ends. Per the germline V gene, CDR1 is LNHNV and CDR2 is YYDKDF (reference sequence). The length of the CDR3 is 16 residues. The CDR3 DNA follows: TGTGCCACCAGCAGACGTGCTGACAGACAAGGAAACACCATATATTTT. Translation gives CATSRRADRQGNTIYF.

This clone was counted only a few times. The chain links TRBV24-1 to TRBJ2-3; TRBD2 might be the D (6 bases). The CDR3 runs to 14 residues. Germline V gene sequence: CDR1 KGHDR, CDR2 SFDVKD. Trimming took off 4 bases at V and 5 bases at J, with 12 bases between the two ends. The CDR3 region has the DNA TGTGCCACCAGTGACTCGACTAGTGGAGATACGCAGTATTTT. It is translated as CATSDSTSGDTQYF.

The rearrangement links TRBV27 to TRBJ2-1, with D possibly being TRBD1 (6 bases). Trimming cost V 8 bases and J 2 bases, with 16 bases left between them. Germline assignment: CDR1 MNHEY and CDR2 SMNVEV (reference sequence). The CDR3 length is 15 residues. DNA of the CDR3: TGTGCCAGCCGACCCACAGGACAGCCCTACAATGAGCAGTTCTTC. Protein product: CASRPTGQPYNEQFF.

Of note for this clone: The CDR3 does not close with the conserved phenylalanine or tryptophan, likely indicating a read error. No DNA is shown, since the ends of the CDR3 on it are uncertain; the CDR3 is the one TCRdb lists. The chain carries TRBV28 and TRBJ1-2; TRBD1 is the table's D call, not checked against the DNA. The CDR3 spans 13 amino acids, including both terminal residues. CDR1 is MDHEN, CDR2 SYDVKM, per germline. CDR3 protein: CASSTPGRWQGAL.

This sequence joins TRBV11-2 and TRBJ2-2; D remains ambiguous. CDR3 size: 14 residues. V lost 0 bases and J lost 5, with 7 bases in between. Germline CDR1 reads SGHAT; CDR2 reads FQNNGV. The DNA of the CDR3 is TGTGCCAGCAGCTTAGAGGCCAGAACCGGGGAGCTGTTTTTT. Its protein product is CASSLEARTGELFF.

This clone was counted once. The V call is TRBV9, the J call TRBJ1-1, with TRBD1 matching 8 bases. Germline CDR1 SGDLS, CDR2 YYNGEE. Trimming took 4 bases from V and 5 from J; bases not matched to a gene: 10. This CDR3 is 15 amino acids long. CDR3 coding DNA: TGTGCCAGCAGCCTCGCGGGAACAGGGGGGACTGAAGCTTTCTTT. It encodes CASSLAGTGGTEAFF.